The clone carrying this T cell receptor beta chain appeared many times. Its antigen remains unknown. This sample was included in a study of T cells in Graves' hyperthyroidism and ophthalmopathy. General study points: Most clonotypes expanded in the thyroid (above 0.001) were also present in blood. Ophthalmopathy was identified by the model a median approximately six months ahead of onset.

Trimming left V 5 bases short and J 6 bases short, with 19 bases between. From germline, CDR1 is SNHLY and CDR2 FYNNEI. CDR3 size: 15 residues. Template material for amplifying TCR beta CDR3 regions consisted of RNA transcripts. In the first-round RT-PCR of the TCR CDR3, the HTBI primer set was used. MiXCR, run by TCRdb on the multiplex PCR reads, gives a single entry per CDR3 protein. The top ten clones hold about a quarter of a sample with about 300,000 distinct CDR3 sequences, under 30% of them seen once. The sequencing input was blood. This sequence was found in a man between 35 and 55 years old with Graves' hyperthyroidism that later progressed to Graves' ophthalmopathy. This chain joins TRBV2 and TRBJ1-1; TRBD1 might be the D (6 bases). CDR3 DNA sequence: TGTGCCAGCAGTACCCGGGGGGGCCCAGTTTCTGAAGCTTTCTTT. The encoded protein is CASSTRGGPVSEAFF.